This TCR beta chain is drawn from a study of identical twins. One entry per CDR3 protein, called by TCRdb with MiXCR from the 5' RACE reads. The table has fewer than 250,000 distinct CDR3 sequences, around a tenth seen once. The germline V gene encodes CDR1 SGHKS and CDR2 YYEKEE (reference sequence). V lost 4 bases to trimming and J lost 2 bases, with 9 bases between them. The CDR3 loop spans 13 amino acids. This clonotype was detected ten times or more. Sequencing was carried out using memory (CD45RO+) T cells sorted from blood. The receptor comes from a young woman in good health. V gene TRBV5-5 combines with J gene TRBJ1-2, with no clear D. The CDR3 DNA reads TGTGCCAGCAGCGACATGTCCAACTATGGCTACACCTTC. Amino acid sequence: CASSDMSNYGYTF.